This TCR beta chain originates from a study of CXCR3-negative and CXCR3-positive naive CD8 T cells (dated by TCRdb to between 2017 and 2020). In the study overall: Roughly 150 million TRB reads were obtained in total, roughly 1.5 +/- 0.3 million reads per library. For the TRBV-TRBJ cluster analysis, the naive subsets came from a handful of donors, while the memory cells came from 3 donors. Data from about ten donors, pooled across two independent experiments, went into the diversity and physicochemical repertoire analyses.

For each CD8+ T cell subset, flow sorting was done in triplicate, and roughly 310,000 cells per subset went directly into RLT lysis buffer. To keep memory contaminants out, a stringent definition of naive CD8+ T cells was applied: CD45RO-CCR7+CD27+CD95-. Standard density gradient centrifugation was used to isolate peripheral blood mononuclear cells from buffy coats. A FACSAria III was used to flow-sort naive CXCR3-negative and CXCR3-positive CD8+ T cells. Total RNA was extracted from sorted cells using an RNeasy Mini Kit. Worth noting for this clonotype: Its antigen is not yet known.

Sequencing was performed on a NextSeq 550. The Human TCR Profiling Kit (MiLaboratory) was used to make UMI-labeled 5' RACE TRB cDNA libraries. cDNA synthesis used the entire amount of extracted RNA, and PCR amplification then used the entire amount of cDNA produced. Libraries were prepared in parallel with an identical number of PCR cycles. On the authors' methods: About 53,000 +/- 9,400 unique UMI-labeled TRB cDNA molecules per library were extracted with MIGEC and MiXCR, with at least two reads per UMI required. On average, approximately 40,000 +/- 10,000 functional in-frame TRB CDR3 nucleotide clonotypes lacking stop codons were found per library. After downsampling to 5000 UMI-labeled TRB molecules per sample, diversity metrics, including normalized Shannon-Wiener and Chao1, were computed in VDJtools. VDJtools computed clonotype-size-weighted physicochemical properties of the central five CDR3 residues: interaction energy, strength, volume and Kidera factor 4. One entry per CDR3 protein sequence results from the TCRdb reprocessing of the reads, with DNA left out. The authors' filters were not applied to this entry. The table kept for this sample lists a few thousand distinct CDR3 sequences. The ten largest clonotypes hold approximately 2% of the sample.

CDR1 is given as SQVTM and CDR2 as ANQGSEA, both from the germline V gene. The CDR3 spans 11 residues, from the cysteine through the phenylalanine. Only the protein sequence is given. What the study reported, not specific to this receptor: Because CXCR3 expression was partially decreased after cryopreservation, freshly isolated PBMCs were used for most assays. Both naive subsets had comparably high repertoire diversity, while memory CD8+ T cells had much lower repertoire diversity. Naive CXCR3-negative and CXCR3-positive cells from the same donor showed similar TRBV-TRBJ usage, whereas memory cells showed distinct patterns. Surface CD5, linked to self-reactivity in mice, was comparable between naive subsets; TCR interaction strength was therefore also inferred from TRB CDR3 physicochemical properties. TRB CDR3s from CXCR3-positive naive cells showed higher hydrophobicity (lower Kidera factor 4), lower energy, and higher strength and volume indices than CXCR3-negative naive cells.

The chain is assembled from TRBV29-1 and TRBJ2-7; lacking DNA, the TRBD1 call made by TCRdb goes unchecked. The material sequenced was naive CXCR3- CD8+ T cells from blood. What this sample's cell subset or site label stands for: CD45RO-CCR7+CD27+CD95- naive CD8+ T cells lacking CXCR3 (TNR3-). This TCR derives from a human donor in good health. Some clones in this sample may be carry-over from other donors' samples. The CDR3 amino acid sequence is: CSVIDRYEQYF.